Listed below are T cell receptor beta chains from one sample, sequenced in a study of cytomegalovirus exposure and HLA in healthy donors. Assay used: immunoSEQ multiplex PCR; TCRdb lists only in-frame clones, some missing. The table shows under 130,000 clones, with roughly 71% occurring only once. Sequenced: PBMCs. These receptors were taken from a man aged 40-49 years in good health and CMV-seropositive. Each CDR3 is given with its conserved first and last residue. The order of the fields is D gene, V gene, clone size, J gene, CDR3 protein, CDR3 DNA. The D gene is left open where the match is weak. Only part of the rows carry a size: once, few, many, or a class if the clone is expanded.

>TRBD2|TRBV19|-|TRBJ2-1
CASSIAPLGAGGYNEQFF
TGTGCCAGTAGTATAGCCCCTCTCGGGGCGGGAGGGTACAATGAGCAGTTCTTC
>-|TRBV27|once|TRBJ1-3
CASSLQGSGNTIYF
TGTGCCAGCAGTTTGCAGGGAAGTGGAAACACCATATATTTT
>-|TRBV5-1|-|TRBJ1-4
CASSLAGQGNEKLFF
TGCGCCAGCAGCTTGGCCGGGCAGGGGAATGAAAAACTGTTTTTT
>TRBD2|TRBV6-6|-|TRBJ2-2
CASTAGGYDGELFF
TGTGCCAGCACAGCGGGAGGGTACGACGGGGAGCTGTTTTTT
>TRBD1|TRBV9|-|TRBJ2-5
CASSETGGQETQYF
TGTGCCAGCAGCGAGACAGGGGGCCAAGAGACCCAGTACTTC
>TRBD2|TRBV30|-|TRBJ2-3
CAWSVGASGRAWADTQYF
TGTGCCTGGAGTGTAGGGGCTAGCGGGAGGGCCTGGGCAGATACGCAGTATTTT
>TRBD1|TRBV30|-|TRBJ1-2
CAWSIDRGDGYTF
TGTGCCTGGAGTATCGACAGGGGTGACGGCTACACCTTC
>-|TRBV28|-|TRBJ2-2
CASSLDGTRPNTGELFF
TGTGCCAGCAGTTTAGACGGGACTCGCCCGAACACCGGGGAGCTGTTTTTT
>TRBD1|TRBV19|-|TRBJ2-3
CASSYLPGGGTDTQYF
TGTGCCAGTAGTTATCTCCCAGGGGGCGGCACAGATACGCAGTATTTT
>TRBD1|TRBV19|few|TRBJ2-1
CASSVSGSDRGFF
TGTGCCAGTAGTGTTTCCGGGTCCGACAGGGGATTCTTC
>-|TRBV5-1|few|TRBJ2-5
CASSDLQAGTQYF
TGCGCCAGCAGCGACCTACAGGCCGGGACCCAGTACTTC
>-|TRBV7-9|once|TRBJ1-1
CASSLVSGTEAFF
TGTGCCAGCAGCTTAGTATCGGGCACTGAAGCTTTCTTT
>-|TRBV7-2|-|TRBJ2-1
CASSSRNEQFF
TGTGCCAGCAGCTCCCGTAATGAGCAGTTCTTC
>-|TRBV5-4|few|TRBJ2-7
CASSAGPAYEQYF
TGTGCCAGCAGCGCGGGCCCCGCCTACGAGCAGTACTTC
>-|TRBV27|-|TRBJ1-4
CASSALKGEKLFF
TGTGCCAGCAGCGCCTTAAAGGGGGAAAAACTGTTTTTT
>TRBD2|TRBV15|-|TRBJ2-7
CATSRGGSNYEQYF
TGTGCCACCAGCAGAGGCGGGAGTAACTACGAGCAGTACTTC
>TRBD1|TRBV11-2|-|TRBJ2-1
CASSRQGASYNEQFF
TGTGCCAGCAGCAGACAGGGGGCTTCCTACAATGAGCAGTTCTTC
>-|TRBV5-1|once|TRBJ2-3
CASSLGGYTDTQYF
TGCGCCAGCAGCTTAGGCGGATACACAGATACGCAGTATTTT
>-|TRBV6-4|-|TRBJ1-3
CASSDLMSSGNTIYF
TGTGCCAGCAGTGACTTGATGAGCTCTGGAAACACCATATATTTT
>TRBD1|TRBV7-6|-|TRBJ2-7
CASSLDRSSYEQYF
TGTGCCAGCAGTTTGGACAGGTCTTCCTACGAGCAGTACTTC
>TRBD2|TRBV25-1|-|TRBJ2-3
CASTRASGDTDTQYF
TGTGCCAGCACCCGAGCTAGCGGTGACACAGATACGCAGTATTTT
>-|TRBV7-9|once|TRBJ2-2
CASRPGTTNTGELFF
TGTGCCAGCAGACCTGGGACAACGAACACCGGGGAGCTGTTTTTT
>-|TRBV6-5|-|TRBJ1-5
CASSYAGRSNQPQHF
TGTGCCAGCAGTTACGCGGGACGGAGCAATCAGCCCCAGCATTTT
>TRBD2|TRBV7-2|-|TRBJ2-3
CASSPTSGRADTQYF
TGTGCCAGCAGCCCGACTAGCGGGAGAGCAGATACGCAGTATTTT
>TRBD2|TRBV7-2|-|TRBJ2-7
CASSLGLAVSYEQYF
TGTGCCAGCAGCTTGGGACTAGCGGTCTCCTACGAGCAGTACTTC
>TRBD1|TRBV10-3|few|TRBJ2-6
CAISSPGVRQGAPISSSGANVLTF
TGTGCCATCAGTTCCCCTGGGGTGAGGCAGGGGGCACCCATCTCAAGCTCTGGGGCCAACGTCCTGACTTTC
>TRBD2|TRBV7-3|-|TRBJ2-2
CASSLLAGVGELFF
TGTGCCAGCAGCTTACTAGCGGGAGTCGGGGAGCTGTTTTTT
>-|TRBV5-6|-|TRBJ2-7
CASSLWGGHSSYEQYF
TGTGCCAGCAGCTTGTGGGGGGGCCATTCCTCCTACGAGCAGTACTTC
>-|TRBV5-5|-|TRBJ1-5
CASSLEGQGNQPQHF
TGTGCCAGCAGCTTGGAGGGGCAAGGCAATCAGCCCCAGCATTTT
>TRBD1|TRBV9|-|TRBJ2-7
CASSVGTGPFYEQYF
TGTGCCAGCAGCGTAGGGACAGGTCCATTCTACGAGCAGTACTTC
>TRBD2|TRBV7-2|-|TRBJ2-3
CASSPAGDYTDTQYF
TGTGCCAGCAGCCCAGCGGGAGACTACACAGATACGCAGTATTTT
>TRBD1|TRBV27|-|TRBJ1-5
CASRGQGSQPQHF
TGTGCCAGCAGGGGACAGGGGAGCCAGCCCCAGCATTTT
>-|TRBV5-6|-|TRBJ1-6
CASSLRDSNSPLHF
TGTGCCAGCAGCTTGAGAGACTCAAATTCACCCCTCCACTTT
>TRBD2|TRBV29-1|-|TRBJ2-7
CSVLKGGRGHEQYF
TGCAGCGTCCTAAAGGGCGGGAGGGGACACGAGCAGTACTTC
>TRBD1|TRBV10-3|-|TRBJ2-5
CASTGQARGQETQYF
TGTGCCTCAACCGGACAGGCAAGAGGCCAAGAGACCCAGTACTTC
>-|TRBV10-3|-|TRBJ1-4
CAISGGRASNEKLFF
TGTGCCATCAGTGGGGGGAGGGCGTCTAATGAAAAACTGTTTTTT
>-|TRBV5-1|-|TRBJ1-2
CASSLARGLDYGYTF
TGCGCCAGCAGCTTGGCAAGGGGGTTAGACTATGGCTACACCTTC
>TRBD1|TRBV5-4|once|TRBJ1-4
CASRDRGEEKLFF
TGTGCCAGCAGGGACAGGGGAGAGGAAAAACTGTTTTTT